The following is a T cell receptor (beta chain) sequence with its context. Its antigen is not identified. This specimen comes from a study of shared clonotypes between healthy human individuals. Study observations and caveats: Blood was the only sampled material, and tissue repertoires likely differ. When compared with the clonotypes that were shared by all four sorted-subset donors, the non-shared clonotypes turned out to have lower generation probabilities.

At deep level, the assay was performed. Some clones are missing from TCRdb's copy, which holds only in-frame ones; the method was immunoSEQ multiplex PCR. The table lists hundreds of thousands of clones, roughly 70% of them singletons, with approximately 1.7% in the top ten. Losses at the gene ends were 2 bases for V and 0 bases for J; bases not matched to a gene: 8. The CDR3 extends over 17 amino acids. The germline V gene encodes CDR1 SEHNR and CDR2 FQNEAQ (reference sequence). Sequencing input: memory CD4+ T cells sorted from blood. Regarding subset: CD45RA-negative fraction. V is TRBV7-9 and J is TRBJ2-3; 7 positions agree with TRBD2. The origin of this receptor is a woman in her 30s in good health. This CDR3 reads CASSLSAGKESTDTQYF. In DNA, the CDR3 is TGTGCCAGCAGCTTATCAGCGGGAAAGGAGAGCACAGATACGCAGTATTTT.